The rows below give T cell receptor beta chains drawn from one sample of a study of CD8 T cells in Susac syndrome. MiXCR, applied by TCRdb to the immunoSEQ multiplex PCR reads, yields one record per CDR3 protein. The table shows roughly 120,000 distinct CDR3 sequences, with approximately 96% occurring only once. Sequencing was carried out using CD4+ T cells from PBMCs. These receptors were obtained from a human donor in good health. CDR3s include the opening cysteine and the closing phenylalanine or tryptophan. The D gene is left open where the match is weak. Clone size appears in some rows only: once, few, many, or a class for an expanded clone.

len: 13; j_gene: TRBJ1-1; abundance: -; v_gene: TRBV20-1; d_gene: -; CDR3nt: TGCAGTGCCGCGGGGGGCATGAACACTGAAGCTTTCTTT; CDR3aa: CSAAGGMNTEAFF
len: 15; j_gene: TRBJ2-1; abundance: -; v_gene: TRBV20-1; d_gene: -; CDR3nt: TGCAGTGCGACCGACCATCAACGCTCCTACAATGAGCAGTTCTTC; CDR3aa: CSATDHQRSYNEQFF
len: 12; j_gene: TRBJ2-7; abundance: -; v_gene: TRBV7-9; d_gene: TRBD2; CDR3nt: TGTGCCAGCAGCCGGACTAGTTTCGAGCAGTACTTC; CDR3aa: CASSRTSFEQYF
len: 13; j_gene: TRBJ1-4; abundance: -; v_gene: TRBV5-6; d_gene: -; CDR3nt: TGTGCCAGCAGGGGTCAGATTAATGAAAAACTGTTTTTT; CDR3aa: CASRGQINEKLFF
len: 14; j_gene: TRBJ2-7; abundance: -; v_gene: TRBV6-6; d_gene: TRBD1; CDR3nt: TGTGCCAGCACCATAACAGGGGCAGGCTACGAGCAGTACTTC; CDR3aa: CASTITGAGYEQYF
len: 13; j_gene: TRBJ2-5; abundance: -; v_gene: TRBV27; d_gene: -; CDR3nt: TGTGCCAGCAGTTTGGACCTCCGGGAGACCCAGTACTTC; CDR3aa: CASSLDLRETQYF
len: 15; j_gene: TRBJ2-1; abundance: -; v_gene: TRBV5-1; d_gene: TRBD2; CDR3nt: TGCGCCAGCAGCTTAGATAGCGGGGAGTGGAATGAGCAGTTCTTC; CDR3aa: CASSLDSGEWNEQFF
len: 15; j_gene: TRBJ2-7; abundance: -; v_gene: TRBV18; d_gene: -; CDR3nt: TGTGCCAGCTCGACCGGGACTCCACTTACGGACGAGCAGTACTTC; CDR3aa: CASSTGTPLTDEQYF
len: 12; j_gene: TRBJ2-6; abundance: -; v_gene: TRBV24-1; d_gene: -; CDR3nt: TGTGCCACCAGTGGTCAGACTGGAGTCCTGACTTTC; CDR3aa: CATSGQTGVLTF
len: 17; j_gene: TRBJ1-1; abundance: -; v_gene: TRBV14; d_gene: TRBD1; CDR3nt: TGTGCCAGCAGCCAAGGCGGCAGGGGGCGCCGAGTCACTGAAGCTTTCTTT; CDR3aa: CASSQGGRGRRVTEAFF
len: 15; j_gene: TRBJ1-1; abundance: -; v_gene: TRBV7-9; d_gene: TRBD1; CDR3nt: TGTGCCAGCAGCACCCACAGGGGAAAGGAAACTGAAGCTTTCTTT; CDR3aa: CASSTHRGKETEAFF
len: 16; j_gene: TRBJ2-3; abundance: -; v_gene: TRBV18; d_gene: TRBD2; CDR3nt: TGTGCCAGCTCGCCTATTCCTAGCGGTGATACAGATACGCAGTATTTT; CDR3aa: CASSPIPSGDTDTQYF
len: 14; j_gene: TRBJ1-5; abundance: -; v_gene: TRBV5-6; d_gene: TRBD1; CDR3nt: TGTGCCAGCAGCCGAGGACAGGACGGGCAGCCCCAGCATTTT; CDR3aa: CASSRGQDGQPQHF
len: 18; j_gene: TRBJ2-1; abundance: -; v_gene: TRBV7-8; d_gene: TRBD2; CDR3nt: TGTGCCAGCAGCTCTGGACTAGCGGGAGTAAACTTCTACAATGAGCAGTTCTTC; CDR3aa: CASSSGLAGVNFYNEQFF
len: 14; j_gene: TRBJ1-4; abundance: once; v_gene: TRBV7-2; d_gene: TRBD1; CDR3nt: TGTGCCAGCAGCTTGGGGACAGGGAATGAAAAACTGTTTTTT; CDR3aa: CASSLGTGNEKLFF
len: 13; j_gene: TRBJ1-1; abundance: -; v_gene: TRBV29-1; d_gene: -; CDR3nt: TGCAGCGTTGAGGACACCTCGAACACTGAAGCTTTCTTT; CDR3aa: CSVEDTSNTEAFF
len: 13; j_gene: TRBJ2-5; abundance: once; v_gene: TRBV5-6; d_gene: -; CDR3nt: TGTGCCAGCAGCTTCTGGGCTGAGGAGACCCAGTACTTC; CDR3aa: CASSFWAEETQYF
len: 14; j_gene: TRBJ2-5; abundance: -; v_gene: TRBV9; d_gene: -; CDR3nt: TGTGCCAGCAGCTCCGGCGGGACCCATGAGACCCAGTACTTC; CDR3aa: CASSSGGTHETQYF
len: 17; j_gene: TRBJ2-2; abundance: -; v_gene: TRBV7-9; d_gene: -; CDR3nt: TGTGCCAGCAGCCTCCTCCCCGGGACCCAGAACACCGGGGAGCTGTTTTTT; CDR3aa: CASSLLPGTQNTGELFF
len: 14; j_gene: TRBJ1-1; abundance: -; v_gene: TRBV5-1; d_gene: TRBD1; CDR3nt: TGCGCCAGCAGACGACAGGGGGCTTACACTGAAGCTTTCTTT; CDR3aa: CASRRQGAYTEAFF
len: 15; j_gene: TRBJ1-2; abundance: -; v_gene: TRBV2; d_gene: TRBD1; CDR3nt: TGTGCCAGCGGATCGACGGGACAGCTTAACTATGGCTACACCTTC; CDR3aa: CASGSTGQLNYGYTF
len: 15; j_gene: TRBJ2-3; abundance: -; v_gene: TRBV10-2; d_gene: TRBD1; CDR3nt: TGCGCCAGCAGCCTACAGGGGGCTGGCGCAGATACGCAGTATTTT; CDR3aa: CASSLQGAGADTQYF
len: 15; j_gene: TRBJ2-1; abundance: -; v_gene: TRBV19; d_gene: -; CDR3nt: TGTGCCAGTAGTGTAAACATAAATTCCTACAATGAGCAGTTCTTC; CDR3aa: CASSVNINSYNEQFF
len: 16; j_gene: TRBJ2-2; abundance: -; v_gene: TRBV5-6; d_gene: -; CDR3nt: TGTGCCAGCAGCCAGGGATTTGTTGGTACAGGGGGGGAGCTGTTTTTT; CDR3aa: CASSQGFVGTGGELFF
len: 13; j_gene: TRBJ1-5; abundance: -; v_gene: TRBV15; d_gene: -; CDR3nt: TGTGCCACCAGCCCCCGACAGAGTCAGCCCCAGCATTTT; CDR3aa: CATSPRQSQPQHF
len: 11; j_gene: TRBJ1-2; abundance: -; v_gene: TRBV20-1; d_gene: -; CDR3nt: TGCAGTGTTCCCCTCCTCTATGGCTACACCTTC; CDR3aa: CSVPLLYGYTF
len: 15; j_gene: TRBJ2-1; abundance: -; v_gene: TRBV7-2; d_gene: TRBD2; CDR3nt: TGTGCCAGCAGCTTCCGGACTAGCTCCTACAATGAGCAGTTCTTC; CDR3aa: CASSFRTSSYNEQFF
len: 13; j_gene: TRBJ2-7; abundance: -; v_gene: TRBV4-3; d_gene: -; CDR3nt: TGCGCCAGCAGCCAAACACCGGGTCTCGAGCAGTACTTC; CDR3aa: CASSQTPGLEQYF
len: 15; j_gene: TRBJ2-2; abundance: -; v_gene: TRBV20-1; d_gene: TRBD2; CDR3nt: TGCAGTGCAACCCTAGCGGGAGCGGGCACCGGGGAGCTGTTTTTT; CDR3aa: CSATLAGAGTGELFF